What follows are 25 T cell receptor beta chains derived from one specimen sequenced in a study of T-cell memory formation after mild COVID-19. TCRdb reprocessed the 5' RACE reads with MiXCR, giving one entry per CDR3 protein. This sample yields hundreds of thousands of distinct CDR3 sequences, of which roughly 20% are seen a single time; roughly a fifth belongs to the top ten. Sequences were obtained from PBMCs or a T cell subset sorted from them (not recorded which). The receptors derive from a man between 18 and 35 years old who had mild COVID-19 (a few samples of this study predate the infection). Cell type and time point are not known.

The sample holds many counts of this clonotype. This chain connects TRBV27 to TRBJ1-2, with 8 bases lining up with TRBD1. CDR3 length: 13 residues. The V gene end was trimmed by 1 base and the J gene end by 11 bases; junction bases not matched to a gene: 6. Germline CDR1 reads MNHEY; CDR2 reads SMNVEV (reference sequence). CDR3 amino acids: CASSLYQGAEYTF. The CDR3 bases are TGTGCCAGCAGTTTATATCAGGGGGCAGAATACACCTTC.

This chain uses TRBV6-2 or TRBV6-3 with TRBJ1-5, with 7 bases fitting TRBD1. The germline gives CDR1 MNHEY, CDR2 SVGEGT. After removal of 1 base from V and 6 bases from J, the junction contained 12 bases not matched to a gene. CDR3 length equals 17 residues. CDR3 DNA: TGTGCCAGCAGTTACTTCGTGGAGGGGGCTACATTTCAGCCCCAGCATTTT. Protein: CASSYFVEGATFQPQHF.

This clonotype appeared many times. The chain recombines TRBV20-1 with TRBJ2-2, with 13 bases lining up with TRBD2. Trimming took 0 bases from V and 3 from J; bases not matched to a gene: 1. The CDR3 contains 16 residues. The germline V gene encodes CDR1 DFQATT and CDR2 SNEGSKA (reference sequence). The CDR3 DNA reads TGCAGTGCTAGAGATGGACTAGCGGGGGACACCGGGGAGCTGTTTTTT. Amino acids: CSARDGLAGDTGELFF.

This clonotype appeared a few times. The CDR3 loop reads CASSVVPGAGETQYF. CDR3 nucleotide sequence: TGTGCCAGCAGCGTAGTTCCGGGGGCGGGAGAGACCCAGTACTTC. V usage is TRBV9 and J usage is TRBJ2-5; D may be TRBD1 or TRBD2 (6 bases each). The CDR3 length is 15 residues. Looked up from germline, CDR1 is SGDLS and CDR2 is YYNGEE. Trimming removed 0 bases from V and 4 bases from J, with 13 bases in between.

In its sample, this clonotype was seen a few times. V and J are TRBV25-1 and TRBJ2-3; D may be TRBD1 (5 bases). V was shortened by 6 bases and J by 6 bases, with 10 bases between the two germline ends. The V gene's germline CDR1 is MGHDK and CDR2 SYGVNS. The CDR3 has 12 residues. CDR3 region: CASSDPGDTQYF. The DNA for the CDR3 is TGTGCCAGCAGCGATCCAGGGGATACGCAGTATTTT.

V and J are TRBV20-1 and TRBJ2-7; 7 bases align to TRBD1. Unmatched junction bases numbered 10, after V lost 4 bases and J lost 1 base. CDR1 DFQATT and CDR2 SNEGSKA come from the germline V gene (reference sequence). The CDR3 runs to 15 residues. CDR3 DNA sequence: TGCAGTGCTATACTTGTTAGGGACAGTTCCTACGAGCAGTACTTC. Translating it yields CSAILVRDSSYEQYF.

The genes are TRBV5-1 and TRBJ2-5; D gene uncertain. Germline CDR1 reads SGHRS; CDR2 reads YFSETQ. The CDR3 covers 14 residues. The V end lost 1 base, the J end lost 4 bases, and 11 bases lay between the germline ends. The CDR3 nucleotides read TGCGCCAGCAGCTTGCAGGTGGCTGGAGAGACCCAGTACTTC. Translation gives CASSLQVAGETQYF.

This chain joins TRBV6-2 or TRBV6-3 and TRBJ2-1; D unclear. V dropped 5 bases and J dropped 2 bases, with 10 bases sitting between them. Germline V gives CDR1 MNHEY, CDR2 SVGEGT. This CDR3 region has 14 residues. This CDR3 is CASSRSEAYNEQFF. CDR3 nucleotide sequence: TGTGCCAGCAGTAGGTCCGAGGCCTACAATGAGCAGTTCTTC.

The CDR3 DNA reads TGTGCCAGCAGCATTGGCGGGACTCTGGATACGCAGTATTTT. Translating it yields CASSIGGTLDTQYF. V and J are TRBV7-3 and TRBJ2-3; tentative D call: TRBD2 (6 bases). CDR1 and CDR2 from the germline V gene are SGHTA and FQGTGA. Trimming removed 5 bases at V and 6 bases at J, with 15 bases between. The CDR3 is 14 residues long. The full variable domain, rest sourced from reference TRBV7-3 and TRBJ2-3, is GAGVSQTPSNKVTEKGKYVELRCDPISGHTALYWYRQSLGQGPEFLIYFQGTGAADDSGLPNDRFFAVRPEGSVSTLKIQRTERGDSAVYLCASSIGGTLDTQYFGPGTRLTVL.

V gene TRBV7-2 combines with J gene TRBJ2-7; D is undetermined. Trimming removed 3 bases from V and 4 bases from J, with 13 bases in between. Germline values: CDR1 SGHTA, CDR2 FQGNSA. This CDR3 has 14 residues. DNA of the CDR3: TGTGCCAGCAGCTTCGGGCCGCCTTCTTACGAGCAGTACGTC. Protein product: CASSFGPPSYEQYV.

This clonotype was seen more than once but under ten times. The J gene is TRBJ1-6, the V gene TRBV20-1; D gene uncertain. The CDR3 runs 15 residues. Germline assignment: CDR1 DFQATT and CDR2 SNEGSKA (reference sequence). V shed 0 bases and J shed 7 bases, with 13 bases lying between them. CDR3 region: CSARDRTLGNSPLHF. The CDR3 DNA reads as TGCAGTGCTAGAGATAGGACCCTTGGAAATTCACCCCTCCACTTT.

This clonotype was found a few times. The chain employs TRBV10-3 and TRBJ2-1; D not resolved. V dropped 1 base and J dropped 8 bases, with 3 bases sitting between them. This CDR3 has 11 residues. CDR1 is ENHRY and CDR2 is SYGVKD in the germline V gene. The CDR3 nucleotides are TGTGCCATCAGTGAGTTGGATGAGCAGTTCTTC. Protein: CAISELDEQFF.

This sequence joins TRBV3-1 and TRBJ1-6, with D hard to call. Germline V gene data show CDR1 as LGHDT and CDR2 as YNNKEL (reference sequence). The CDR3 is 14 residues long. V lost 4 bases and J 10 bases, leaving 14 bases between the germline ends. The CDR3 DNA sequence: TGTGCCAGCAGCCTAAGCACCGGGAGATCACCCCTCCACTTT. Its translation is CASSLSTGRSPLHF.

CDR3 protein: CASSLNQGASSYNEQFF. CDR3 DNA sequence: TGTGCCAGCAGCTTAAATCAGGGGGCAAGCTCCTACAATGAGCAGTTCTTC. The J gene is TRBJ2-1, the V gene TRBV7-3; 8 nucleotides line up with TRBD1. Trimming at V came to 1 base and at J to 0 bases, leaving 5 bases not matched to a gene. CDR1 SGHTA and CDR2 FQGTGA come from the germline V gene. The CDR3 has 17 amino acids.

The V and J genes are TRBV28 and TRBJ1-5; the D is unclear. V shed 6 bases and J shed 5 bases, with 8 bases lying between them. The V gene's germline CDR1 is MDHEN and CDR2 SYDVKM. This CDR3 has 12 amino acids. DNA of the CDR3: TGTGCCAGCAGGCTTAGGGATCAGCCCCAGCATTTT. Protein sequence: CASRLRDQPQHF.

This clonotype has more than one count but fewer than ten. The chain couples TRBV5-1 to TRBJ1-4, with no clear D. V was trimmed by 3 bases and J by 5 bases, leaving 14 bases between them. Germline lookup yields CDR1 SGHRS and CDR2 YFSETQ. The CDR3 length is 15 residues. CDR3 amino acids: CASSYTRSENEKLFF. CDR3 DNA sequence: TGCGCCAGCAGCTATACACGAAGCGAAAATGAAAAACTGTTTTTT. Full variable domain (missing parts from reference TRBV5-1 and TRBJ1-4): KAGVTQTPRYLIKTRGQQVTLSCSPISGHRSVSWYQQTPGQGLQFLFEYFSETQRNKGNFPGRFSGRQFSNSRSEMNVSTLELGDSALYLCASSYTRSENEKLFFGSGTQLSVL.

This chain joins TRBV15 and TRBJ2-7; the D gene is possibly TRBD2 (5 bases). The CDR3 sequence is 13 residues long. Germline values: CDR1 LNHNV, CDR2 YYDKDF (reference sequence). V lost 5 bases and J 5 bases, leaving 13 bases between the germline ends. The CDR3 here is CATSLRGTNEQYF. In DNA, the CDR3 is TGTGCCACCAGCCTCCGGGGTACCAACGAGCAGTACTTC.

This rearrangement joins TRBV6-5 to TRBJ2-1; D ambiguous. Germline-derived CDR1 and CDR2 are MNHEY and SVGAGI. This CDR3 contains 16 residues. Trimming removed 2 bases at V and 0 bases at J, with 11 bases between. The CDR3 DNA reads TGTGCCAGCAGTTACGGGCTTTCGAGCTCCTACAATGAGCAGTTCTTC. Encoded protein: CASSYGLSSSYNEQFF.

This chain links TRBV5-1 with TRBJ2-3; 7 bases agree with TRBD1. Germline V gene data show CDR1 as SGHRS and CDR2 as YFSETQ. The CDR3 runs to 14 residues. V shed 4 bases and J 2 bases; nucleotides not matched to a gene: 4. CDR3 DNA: TGCGCCAGCAGCACGGGACAGTACACAGATACGCAGTATTTT. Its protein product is CASSTGQYTDTQYF.

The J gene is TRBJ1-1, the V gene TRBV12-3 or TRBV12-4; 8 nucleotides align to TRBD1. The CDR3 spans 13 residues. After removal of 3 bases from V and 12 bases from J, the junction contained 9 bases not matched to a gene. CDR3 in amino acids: CASSLGLQGATFF. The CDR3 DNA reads TGTGCCAGCAGTTTGGGCTTGCAGGGGGCTACTTTCTTT.

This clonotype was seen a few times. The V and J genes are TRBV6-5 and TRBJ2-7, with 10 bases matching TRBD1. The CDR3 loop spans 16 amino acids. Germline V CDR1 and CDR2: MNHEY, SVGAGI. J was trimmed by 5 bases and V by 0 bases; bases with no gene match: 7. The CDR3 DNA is TGTGCCAGCAGTTACTCCTCCGGGACAGGGGTCCACGAGCAGTACTTC. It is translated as CASSYSSGTGVHEQYF.

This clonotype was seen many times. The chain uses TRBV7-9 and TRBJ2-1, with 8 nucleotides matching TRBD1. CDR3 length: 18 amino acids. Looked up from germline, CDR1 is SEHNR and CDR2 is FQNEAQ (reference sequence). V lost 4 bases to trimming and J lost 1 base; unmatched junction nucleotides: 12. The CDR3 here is CASSWRDRLVGSYNEQFF. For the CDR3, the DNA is TGTGCCAGCAGCTGGAGGGACAGGCTGGTAGGTTCCTACAATGAGCAGTTCTTC.

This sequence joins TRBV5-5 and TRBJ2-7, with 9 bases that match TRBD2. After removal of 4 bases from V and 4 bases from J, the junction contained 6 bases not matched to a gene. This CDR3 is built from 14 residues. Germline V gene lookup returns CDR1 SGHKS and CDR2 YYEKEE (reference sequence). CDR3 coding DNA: TGTGCCAGCAGCCGTAGCGGGGGCTCTTACGAGCAGTACGTC. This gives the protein CASSRSGGSYEQYV.

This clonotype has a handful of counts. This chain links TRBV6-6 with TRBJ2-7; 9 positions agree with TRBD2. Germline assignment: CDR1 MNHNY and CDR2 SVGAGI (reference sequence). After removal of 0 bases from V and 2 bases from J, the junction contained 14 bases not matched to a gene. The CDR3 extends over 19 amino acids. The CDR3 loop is CASSYSGDRASGETYEQYF. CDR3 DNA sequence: TGTGCCAGCAGTTACTCCGGCGACAGGGCTAGCGGGGAGACCTACGAGCAGTACTTC.

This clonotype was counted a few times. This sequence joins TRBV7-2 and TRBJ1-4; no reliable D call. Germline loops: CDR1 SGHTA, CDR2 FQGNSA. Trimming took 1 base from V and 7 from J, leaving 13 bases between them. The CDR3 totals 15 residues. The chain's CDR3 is CASSLEGGRLEKLFF. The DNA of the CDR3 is TGTGCCAGCAGCTTAGAAGGTGGCCGACTTGAAAAACTGTTTTTT.